Shown below are 12 T cell receptor beta chains from a single sample sequenced in a study of shared clonotypes between healthy human individuals (dated by TCRdb to about 2020). Library construction relied on the immunoSEQ multiplex PCR assay. TCRdb provides this immuneACCESS table in a form limited to in-frame rearrangements. Some clones are lacking; in checked studies, under half of them reflect an unresolved V gene, and why the rest are absent is not known. The sample has hundreds of thousands of clones on record, 90% to 96% of them singletons. Roughly 0.06% of the sample belongs to the ten largest clones. The material sequenced was naive CD4+ T cells sorted from blood. In light of the paper, this sample's cell subset or site label describes: CD45RA+ positively selected. These receptors were collected from a woman in her 30s in good health.

The gene calls are TRBV28 and TRBJ2-1; the match to TRBD2 covers 8 bases. The CDR3 totals 13 residues. Germline V gene lookup returns CDR1 MDHEN and CDR2 SYDVKM. V lost 5 bases and J lost 9; bases outside the gene matches: 6. The CDR3 spells CASSEIAGTEQFF. CDR3 bases: TGTGCCAGCAGTGAGATAGCGGGAACTGAGCAGTTCTTC. Together with reference TRBV28 and TRBJ2-1, the CDR3 gives the full variable domain: DVKVTQSSRYLVKRTGEKVFLECVQDMDHENMFWYRQDPGLGLRLIYFSYDVKMKEKGDIPEGYSVSREKKERFSLILESASTNQTSMYLCASSEIAGTEQFFGPGTRLTVL.

The V gene is TRBV5-5, the J gene TRBJ2-7, with TRBD2 matching 10 bases. Germline V lookup: CDR1 SGHKS, CDR2 YYEKEE (reference sequence). The CDR3 is 15 amino acids. After removal of 1 base from V and 3 bases from J, the junction contained 4 bases not matched to a gene. CDR3 in amino acids: CASSLRTSGIYEQYF. The CDR3 DNA reads TGTGCCAGCAGCTTGCGCACTAGCGGGATCTACGAGCAGTACTTC.

V usage is TRBV6-5 and J usage is TRBJ2-7, with unresolved D. V lost 0 bases and J lost 0, with 9 bases in between. CDR1 is MNHEY and CDR2 is SVGAGI in the germline V gene. The CDR3 totals 15 residues. This chain's CDR3 is CASSYSSTASYEQYF. CDR3 sequence (DNA): TGTGCCAGCAGTTACTCGTCAACGGCCTCCTACGAGCAGTACTTC.

The CDR3 nucleotides read TGTGCCAGCAGTTCCCCAAGACCGACTAGAGCTTTTCCTAGCGAGCAGTACTTC. Translation gives CASSSPRPTRAFPSEQYF. The chain combines TRBV28 with TRBJ2-5, with D possibly TRBD2 on 6 matching bases. The DNA end lines up better with TRBJ2-7; the J call may be wrong. CDR1 MDHEN and CDR2 SYDVKM come from the germline V gene. The CDR3 runs 18 residues.

The chain joins TRBV4-1 to TRBJ1-2; D perhaps matches TRBD1 (6 bases). This CDR3 has 15 residues. Germline V gene data show CDR1 as MGHRA and CDR2 as YSYEKL. V shed 4 bases and J shed 2 bases, with 14 bases lying between them. This CDR3 reads CASSLVRGANYGYTF. Here the CDR3 DNA reads TGCGCCAGCAGCCTCGTGAGGGGGGCCAACTATGGCTACACCTTC.

This clone was counted once. V gene TRBV7-2 combines with J gene TRBJ1-4, with D tentatively TRBD1 (5 bases). Per the germline V gene, CDR1 is SGHTA and CDR2 is FQGNSA. This CDR3 has 14 amino acids. The germline V and J ends were trimmed by 6 bases and 1 base, with 9 bases remaining between them. The chain's CDR3 is CASSSTGTNEKLFF. CDR3 DNA: TGTGCCAGCAGTTCCACAGGAACTAATGAAAAACTGTTTTTT.

This chain uses TRBV5-1 with TRBJ2-1, with 10 bases fitting TRBD2. The CDR3 covers 17 residues. Germline values: CDR1 SGHRS, CDR2 YFSETQ. V lost 1 base to trimming and J lost 0 bases; unmatched junction nucleotides: 4. The CDR3 loop reads CASSLRPSGSSYNEQFF. Here the CDR3 DNA reads TGCGCCAGCAGCTTGCGGCCTAGCGGGAGCTCCTACAATGAGCAGTTCTTC.

The genes are TRBV6-4 and TRBJ2-6, with D tentatively TRBD1 (6 bases). The germline gives CDR1 MRHNA, CDR2 SNTAGT. Trimming removed 5 bases from V and 0 bases from J, with 14 bases in between. The CDR3 is 17 residues long. CDR3 in amino acids: CASSPGHSFSGANVLTF. CDR3 nucleotides: TGTGCCAGCAGTCCGGGACATTCGTTCTCTGGGGCCAACGTCCTGACTTTC.

The V call is TRBV5-1, the J call TRBJ1-1; D remains ambiguous. CDR1 SGHRS and CDR2 YFSETQ come from the germline V gene. The length of the CDR3 is 13 residues. The germline V and J ends were trimmed by 4 bases and 11 bases, with 18 bases remaining between them. CDR3 amino acids: CASSMSGSEDAFF. CDR3 nucleotides: TGCGCCAGCAGCATGTCGGGGTCCGAGGATGCTTTCTTT.

The chain links TRBV5-1 to TRBJ1-2; D is undetermined. V lost 0 bases and J 11 bases, leaving 20 bases between the germline ends. Germline loops: CDR1 SGHRS, CDR2 YFSETQ. This CDR3 comprises 15 residues. The CDR3 nucleotides are TGCGCCAGCAGCTTGGAGGTCTCCCCGGGATCAGGTTACACCTTC. Its protein is CASSLEVSPGSGYTF. The whole variable domain, filled in from reference TRBV5-1 and TRBJ1-2, reads KAGVTQTPRYLIKTRGQQVTLSCSPISGHRSVSWYQQTPGQGLQFLFEYFSETQRNKGNFPGRFSGRQFSNSRSEMNVSTLELGDSALYLCASSLEVSPGSGYTFGSGTRLTVV.

Here the CDR3 DNA reads TGTGCCAGCTCACGCCGGGGGACTATCCGACCACCAGATACGCAGTATTTT. Its translation: CASSRRGTIRPPDTQYF. This chain connects TRBV18 to TRBJ2-3; 7 bases match TRBD2. The CDR3 is made up of 17 amino acids. V lost 4 bases and J lost 4; bases outside the gene matches: 14. Germline V CDR1 and CDR2: KGHSH, LQKENI.

V usage is TRBV28 and J usage is TRBJ1-1; 11 positions agree with TRBD1. V gave up 4 bases and J gave up 11 bases; unmatched junction bases: 18. Per germline, CDR1 MDHEN and CDR2 SYDVKM. The CDR3 runs to 17 residues. This CDR3 reads CASSSTGQGVLALRAFF. CDR3 bases: TGTGCCAGCAGTTCAACGGGACAGGGGGTCTTGGCCCTGAGGGCTTTCTTT.